This T cell receptor (beta chain) was captured by sequencing in a study of blood T cell repertoires in COVID-19. In the study overall: Spain, Italy and the United States supplied samples that represented acute and convalescent COVID-19.

V gave up 5 bases and J gave up 2 bases, with 12 bases separating them. Germline CDR1 and CDR2: SGHVS and FQNEAQ. This CDR3 contains 14 residues. The table came from immunoSEQ multiplex PCR; TCRdb's copy has only in-frame clones and leaves some out. The data show roughly 230,000 clones, with around 82% seen just once and approximately 3.8% held by the top ten. The V call is TRBV7-8, the J call TRBJ1-2; the D gene is possibly TRBD1 (6 bases). The clonotype was recovered from an elderly woman with acute or convalescent COVID-19. Sequenced: peripheral blood. The CDR3 region is CASSPTGNNYGYTF. CDR3 nucleotide sequence: TGTGCCAGCAGCCCTACAGGGAACAACTATGGCTACACCTTC. The variable domain in full, with the rest retrieved from reference TRBV7-8 and TRBJ1-2, is GAGVSQSPRYKVAKRGQDVALRCDPISGHVSLFWYQQALGQGPEFLTYFQNEAQLDKSGLPSDRFFAERPEGSVSTLKIQRTQQEDSAVYLCASSPTGNNYGYTFGSGTRLTVV.